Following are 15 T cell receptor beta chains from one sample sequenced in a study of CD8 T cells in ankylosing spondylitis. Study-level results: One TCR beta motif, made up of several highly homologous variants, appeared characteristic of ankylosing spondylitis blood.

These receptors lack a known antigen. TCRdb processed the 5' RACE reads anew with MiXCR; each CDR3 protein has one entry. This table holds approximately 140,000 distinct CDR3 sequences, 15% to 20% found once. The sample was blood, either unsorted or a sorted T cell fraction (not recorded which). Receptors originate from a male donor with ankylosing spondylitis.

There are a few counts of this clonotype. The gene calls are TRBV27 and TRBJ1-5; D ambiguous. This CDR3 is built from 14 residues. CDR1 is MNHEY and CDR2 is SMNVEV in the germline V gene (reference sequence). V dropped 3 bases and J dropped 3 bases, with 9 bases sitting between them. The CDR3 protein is CASSFGGINQPQHF. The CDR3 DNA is TGTGCCAGCAGTTTCGGCGGGATCAATCAGCCCCAGCATTTT.

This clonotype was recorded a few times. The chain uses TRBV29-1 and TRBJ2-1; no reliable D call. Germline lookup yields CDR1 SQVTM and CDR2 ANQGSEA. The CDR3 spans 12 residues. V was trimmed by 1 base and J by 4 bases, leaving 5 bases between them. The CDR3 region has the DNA TGCAGCGTTGAAGGGTTTTACAATGAGCAGTTCTTC. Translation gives CSVEGFYNEQFF.

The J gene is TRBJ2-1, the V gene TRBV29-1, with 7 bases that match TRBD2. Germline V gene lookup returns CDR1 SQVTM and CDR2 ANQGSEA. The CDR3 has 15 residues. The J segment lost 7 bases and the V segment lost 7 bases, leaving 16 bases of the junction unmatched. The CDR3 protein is CSADGRLADGNEQFF. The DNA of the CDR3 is TGCAGCGCCGACGGTCGGCTAGCGGATGGGAATGAGCAGTTCTTC.

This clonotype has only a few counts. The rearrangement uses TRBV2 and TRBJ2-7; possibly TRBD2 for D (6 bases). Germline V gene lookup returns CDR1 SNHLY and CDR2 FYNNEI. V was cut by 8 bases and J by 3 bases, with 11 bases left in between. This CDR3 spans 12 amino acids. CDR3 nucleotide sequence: TGTGCCAGCGCGGGGTTTGGCTACGAGCAGTACTTC. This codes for CASAGFGYEQYF.

The CDR3 bases are TGCGCCAGCAGCCAAGGCCTCGGGACAGCGATACCTGAAGCTTTCTTT. Amino acids: CASSQGLGTAIPEAFF. The chain has TRBV4-1 and TRBJ1-1, with 7 bases fitting TRBD1. CDR1 MGHRA and CDR2 YSYEKL come from the germline V gene. The CDR3 has 16 residues. V dropped 1 base and J dropped 6; count of bases not matched to a gene: 11.

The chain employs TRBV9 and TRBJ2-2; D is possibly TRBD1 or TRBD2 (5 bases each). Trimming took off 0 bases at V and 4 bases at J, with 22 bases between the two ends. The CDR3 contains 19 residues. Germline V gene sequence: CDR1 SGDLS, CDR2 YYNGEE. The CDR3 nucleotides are TGTGCCAGCAGCGTAGGGTTTGTTGGGTCGGGACGAATCACCGGGGAGCTGTTTTTT. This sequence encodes CASSVGFVGSGRITGELFF. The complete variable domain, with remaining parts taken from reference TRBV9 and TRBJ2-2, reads DSGVTQTPKHLITATGQRVTLRCSPRSGDLSVYWYQQSLDQGLQFLIQYYNGEERAKGNILERFSAQQFPDLHSELNLSSLELGDSALYFCASSVGFVGSGRITGELFFGEGSRLTVL.

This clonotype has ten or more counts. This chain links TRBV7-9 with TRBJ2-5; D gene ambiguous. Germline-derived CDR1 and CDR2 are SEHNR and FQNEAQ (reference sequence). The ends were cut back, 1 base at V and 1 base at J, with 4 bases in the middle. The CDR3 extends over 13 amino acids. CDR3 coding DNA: TGTGCCAGCAGCTTAGTTCTCCAAGAGACCCAGTACTTC. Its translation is CASSLVLQETQYF.

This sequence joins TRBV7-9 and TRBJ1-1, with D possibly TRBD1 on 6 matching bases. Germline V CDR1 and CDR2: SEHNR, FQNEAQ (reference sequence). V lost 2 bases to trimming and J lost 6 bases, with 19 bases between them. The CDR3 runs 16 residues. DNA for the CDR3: TGTGCCAGCAGCTTAAGGTGGGGGGCCAGCAATCCTGAAGCTTTCTTT. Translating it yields CASSLRWGASNPEAFF.

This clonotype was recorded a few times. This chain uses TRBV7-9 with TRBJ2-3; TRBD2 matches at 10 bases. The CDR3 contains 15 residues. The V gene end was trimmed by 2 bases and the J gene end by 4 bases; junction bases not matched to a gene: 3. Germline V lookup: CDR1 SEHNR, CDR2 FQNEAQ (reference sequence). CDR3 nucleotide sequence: TGTGCCAGCAGCTTAAGGACTAGCGGCTCAGATACGCAGTATTTT. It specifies CASSLRTSGSDTQYF.

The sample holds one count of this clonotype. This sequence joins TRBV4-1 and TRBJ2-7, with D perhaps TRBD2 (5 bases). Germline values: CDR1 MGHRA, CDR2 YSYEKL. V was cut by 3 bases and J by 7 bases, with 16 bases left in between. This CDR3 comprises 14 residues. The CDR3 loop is CASSHLGYEGEQYF. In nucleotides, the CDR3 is TGCGCCAGCAGCCACTTAGGATACGAGGGTGAGCAGTACTTC.

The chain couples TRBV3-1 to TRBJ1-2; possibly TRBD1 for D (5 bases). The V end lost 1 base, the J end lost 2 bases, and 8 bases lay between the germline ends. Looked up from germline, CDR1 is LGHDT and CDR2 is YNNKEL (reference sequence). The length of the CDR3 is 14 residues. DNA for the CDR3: TGTGCCAGCAGCCAAGTCAGGACAAACTATGGCTACACCTTC. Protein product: CASSQVRTNYGYTF.

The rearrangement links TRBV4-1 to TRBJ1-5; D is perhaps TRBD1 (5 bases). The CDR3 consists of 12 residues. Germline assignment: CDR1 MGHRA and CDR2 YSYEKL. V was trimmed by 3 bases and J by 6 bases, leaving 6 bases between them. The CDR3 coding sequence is TGCGCCAGCAGCCAGGGGACTCAGCCCCAGCATTTT. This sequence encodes CASSQGTQPQHF.

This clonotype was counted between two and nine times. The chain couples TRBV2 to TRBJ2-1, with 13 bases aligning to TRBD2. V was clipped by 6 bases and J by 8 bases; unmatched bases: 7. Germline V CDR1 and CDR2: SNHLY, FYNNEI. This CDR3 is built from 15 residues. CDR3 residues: CASRPGLAGLDEQFF. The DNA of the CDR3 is TGTGCCAGCAGGCCGGGACTAGCGGGATTAGATGAGCAGTTCTTC.

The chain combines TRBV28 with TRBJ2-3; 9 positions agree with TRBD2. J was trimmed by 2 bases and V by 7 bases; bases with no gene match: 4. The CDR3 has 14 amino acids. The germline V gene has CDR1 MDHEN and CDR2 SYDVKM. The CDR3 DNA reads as TGTGCCAGCAAAACTAGCGGGTACACAGATACGCAGTATTTT. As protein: CASKTSGYTDTQYF.

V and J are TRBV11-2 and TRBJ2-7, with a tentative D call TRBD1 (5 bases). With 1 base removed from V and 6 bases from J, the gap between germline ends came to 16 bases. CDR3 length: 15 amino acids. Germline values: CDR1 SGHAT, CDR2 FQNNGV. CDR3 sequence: CASSLVSGSSGEQYF. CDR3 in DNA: TGTGCCAGCAGCTTAGTTTCAGGGTCTTCGGGCGAGCAGTACTTC. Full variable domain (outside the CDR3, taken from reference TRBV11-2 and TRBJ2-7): EAGVAQSPRYKIIEKRQSVAFWCNPISGHATLYWYQQILGQGPKLLIQFQNNGVVDDSQLPKDRFSAERLKGVDSTLKIQPAKLEDSAVYLCASSLVSGSSGEQYFGPGTRLTVT.